These 13 T cell receptor beta chains came from one sample sequenced in a study of blood T cells in healthy people across ages. A second PCR, run for about 6 to 12 cycles, used a sample-barcoded 5' primer plus a J-beta primer mix. One entry per CDR3 protein, called by TCRdb with MiXCR from the 5' RACE reads. The repertoire holds approximately 940,000 distinct CDR3 sequences, with about 44% as singletons. The sequencing sample was made of blood. All receptors come from a man aged 30-40 years in good health.

The genes are TRBV28 and TRBJ2-3, with TRBD1 identical over 11 bases. The CDR3 has 13 amino acids. The germline CDR1 and CDR2 sequences are MDHEN and SYDVKM. With V trimmed by 8 bases and J by 3 bases, 1 base remained unmatched. The DNA for the CDR3 is TGTGCCAGCGGACAGGGGGCGACAGATACGCAGTATTTT. It translates to CASGQGATDTQYF.

J is TRBJ1-6 and V is TRBV30; TRBD1 might be the D (5 bases). CDR3 length equals 12 residues. Germline values: CDR1 GTSNPN, CDR2 SVGIG (reference sequence). DNA for the CDR3: TGTGCGTCGGACGTGGGGGATTCACCCCTCCACTTT. Translating it yields CASDVGDSPLHF.

This clonotype came up a few times. The V call is TRBV7-9, the J call TRBJ1-1; D is perhaps TRBD1 (5 bases). V was cut by 1 base and J by 0 bases, with 6 bases left in between. The CDR3 sequence is 14 residues long. The germline gives CDR1 SEHNR, CDR2 FQNEAQ (reference sequence). The CDR3 nucleotides read TGTGCCAGCAGCTTAGAAGGGGTGAACACTGAAGCTTTCTTT. Residues: CASSLEGVNTEAFF.

This chain links TRBV29-1 with TRBJ2-3; 7 positions match TRBD2. The length of the CDR3 is 15 residues. After removal of 7 bases from V and 5 bases from J, the junction contained 15 bases not matched to a gene. CDR1 SQVTM and CDR2 ANQGSEA come from the germline V gene. The CDR3 protein is CSARLGLGRLDTQYF. The CDR3 bases are TGCAGCGCCCGCCTTGGACTAGGAAGATTAGATACGCAGTATTTT.

Details on this clonotype: This may be a read error, as it is one base from a much larger clone. The chain carries TRBV7-9 and TRBJ2-5; 10 nucleotides align to TRBD2. The CDR3 runs to 16 residues. The trim removed 5 bases at V and 11 bases at J, leaving 17 bases unmatched. CDR1 SEHNR and CDR2 FQNEAQ come from the germline V gene (reference sequence). The CDR3 coding sequence is TGTGCCAGCAGCCATCGTAGGACTAGCGGCCCCAATGAGCAGTACTTC. It encodes CASSHRRTSGPNEQYF.

The rearrangement links TRBV5-1 to TRBJ2-7; 7 bases match TRBD1. Losses at the gene ends were 2 bases for V and 5 bases for J; bases not matched to a gene: 10. The CDR3 has 15 amino acids. Germline CDR1 and CDR2: SGHRS and YFSETQ. The CDR3 sequence: CASSLDRVGGDEQYF. CDR3 nucleotides: TGCGCCAGCAGCTTAGACAGGGTTGGAGGAGACGAGCAGTACTTC.

This sequence joins TRBV20-1 and TRBJ1-4; D is ambiguous. The CDR3 has 15 amino acids. The germline gives CDR1 DFQATT, CDR2 SNEGSKA (reference sequence). Trimming removed 0 bases at V and 8 bases at J, with 16 bases between. The CDR3, as DNA: TGCAGTGCTAGAGATCAAGGGAAGGAATGGGAAAAACTGTTTTTT. Protein: CSARDQGKEWEKLFF.

V usage is TRBV10-3 and J usage is TRBJ2-1, with D perhaps matching TRBD1 (6 bases). V was trimmed by 4 bases and J by 5 bases, leaving 12 bases between them. The CDR3 is 14 residues long. Germline-derived CDR1 and CDR2 are ENHRY and SYGVKD. CDR3 nucleotide sequence: TGTGCCATCAGTGGGTCGGGACACGACAATGAGCAGTTCTTC. As protein: CAISGSGHDNEQFF.

The chain is built from TRBV4-2 and TRBJ1-3, with D perhaps matching TRBD1 (6 bases). Germline V gene sequence: CDR1 LGHNA, CDR2 YNFKEQ. Trimming took 5 bases from V and 2 from J, leaving 10 bases between them. The CDR3 runs 14 residues. For the CDR3, the DNA is TGTGCCAGCAGCAATACAGGGACTGGAAACACCATATATTTT. Its translation is CASSNTGTGNTIYF.

This clonotype appeared many times. CDR3 bases: TGCAGTGCTAGTGGGGCAGGGCCAGATACGCAGTATTTT. This codes for CSASGAGPDTQYF. The chain is built from TRBV20-1 and TRBJ2-3; the D gene is possibly TRBD1 (5 bases). CDR1 DFQATT and CDR2 SNEGSKA come from the germline V gene (reference sequence). The CDR3 runs to 13 residues. V was clipped by 3 bases and J by 4 bases, with 11 bases between them.

CDR3 in DNA: TGTGCCATCAGTCGACAGGGTGCCGATGGCTACACCTTC. Translation: CAISRQGADGYTF. The chain links TRBV10-3 to TRBJ1-2; the match to TRBD1 covers 7 bases. With 5 bases clipped from V and 6 bases from J, the junction kept 6 bases outside the gene matches. CDR1 is ENHRY and CDR2 is SYGVKD in the germline V gene. CDR3 length equals 13 residues.

This chain joins TRBV18 and TRBJ2-3; D is unclear. Germline CDR1 reads KGHSH; CDR2 reads LQKENI. The CDR3 is 14 amino acids. With 1 base removed from V and 0 bases from J, the gap between germline ends came to 5 bases. This CDR3 reads CASSPRSSTDTQYF. CDR3 coding DNA: TGTGCCAGCTCACCACGTTCGAGCACAGATACGCAGTATTTT.

This clonotype has a handful of counts. The J gene is TRBJ1-1, the V gene TRBV10-3; D remains unclear. Germline V gives CDR1 ENHRY, CDR2 SYGVKD. V gave up 11 bases and J gave up 0 bases, with 13 bases separating them. The CDR3 length is 13 residues. The CDR3 DNA sequence: TGTGCCCTTCAGCCGACAATGAACACTGAAGCTTTCTTT. Amino acid sequence: CALQPTMNTEAFF.